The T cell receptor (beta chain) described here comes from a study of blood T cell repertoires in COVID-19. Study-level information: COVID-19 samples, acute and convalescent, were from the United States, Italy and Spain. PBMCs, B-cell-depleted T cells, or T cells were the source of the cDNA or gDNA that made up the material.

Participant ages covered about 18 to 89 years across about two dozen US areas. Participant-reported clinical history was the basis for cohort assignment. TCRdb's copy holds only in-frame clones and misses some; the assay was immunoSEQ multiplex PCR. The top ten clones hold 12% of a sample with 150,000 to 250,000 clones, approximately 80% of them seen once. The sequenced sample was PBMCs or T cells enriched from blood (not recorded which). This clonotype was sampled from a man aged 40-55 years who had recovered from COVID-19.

The CDR3 DNA reads TGTGCCATTTCGACAGAGTTAACCTACAATGAGCAGTTCTTC. Its protein product is CAISTELTYNEQFF. The chain carries TRBV10-3 and TRBJ2-1; possible D gene TRBD1, 5 bases. V was shortened by 9 bases and J by 2 bases, with 14 bases between the two germline ends. Germline CDR1 is ENHRY and CDR2 is SYGVKD. The CDR3 covers 14 residues.